The rows below give T cell receptor beta chains drawn from one sample of a study of shared clonotypes between healthy human individuals. The assay was immunoSEQ multiplex PCR, and TCRdb's table has in-frame clones only and misses some. The profile covers about 700,000 clones, with roughly 94% appearing a single time and approximately 22% taken by the ten largest. Input material: naive CD8+ T cells sorted from blood. The receptors come from a young man in good health. Each CDR3 is given with its conserved first and last residue. Each record gives: J gene, V gene, clone size, D gene, CDR3 protein, CDR3 DNA. The D gene is left open where the match is weak. Clone size is stated in some rows and not others, as once, few, many or a class when expanded.

j_call: TRBJ2-1
v_call: TRBV19
clone_size: .
d_call: .
cdr3_aa: CASNDPYNEQFF
cdr3_nt: TGTGCCAGTAACGACCCATACAATGAGCAGTTCTTC

j_call: TRBJ2-2
v_call: TRBV28
clone_size: .
d_call: .
cdr3_aa: CASSSPGMGPNTGELFF
cdr3_nt: TGTGCCAGCAGTTCCCCGGGGATGGGACCGAACACCGGGGAGCTGTTTTTT

j_call: TRBJ2-7
v_call: TRBV28
clone_size: few
d_call: TRBD1
cdr3_aa: CASRSGTVHEQYF
cdr3_nt: TGTGCCAGCCGATCAGGGACAGTCCACGAGCAGTACTTC

j_call: TRBJ2-1
v_call: TRBV27
clone_size: .
d_call: .
cdr3_aa: CASSLADSYNEQFF
cdr3_nt: TGTGCCAGCAGTTTAGCGGACTCCTACAATGAGCAGTTCTTC

j_call: TRBJ1-5
v_call: TRBV6-1
clone_size: few
d_call: TRBD1
cdr3_aa: CASRQQGLSQPQHF
cdr3_nt: TGTGCCAGCAGACAACAGGGGTTAAGCCAGCCCCAGCATTTT

j_call: TRBJ1-1
v_call: TRBV28
clone_size: once
d_call: .
cdr3_aa: CASSLGPLGNTEAFF
cdr3_nt: TGTGCCAGCAGTTTGGGGCCACTTGGGAACACTGAAGCTTTCTTT

j_call: TRBJ2-4
v_call: TRBV20-1
clone_size: .
d_call: TRBD1
cdr3_aa: CSAPGGVIQYF
cdr3_nt: TGCAGTGCACCAGGGGGTGTCATTCAGTACTTC

j_call: TRBJ2-1
v_call: TRBV27
clone_size: .
d_call: TRBD2
cdr3_aa: CASSVAGDYNEQFF
cdr3_nt: TGTGCCAGCAGTGTAGCGGGGGACTACAATGAGCAGTTCTTC

j_call: TRBJ2-2
v_call: TRBV29-1
clone_size: .
d_call: .
cdr3_aa: CSVEDGASYAGELFF
cdr3_nt: TGCAGCGTTGAAGATGGGGCTAGCTACGCCGGGGAGCTGTTTTTT

j_call: TRBJ2-1
v_call: TRBV27
clone_size: once
d_call: TRBD1
cdr3_aa: CASSLTTGYNEQFF
cdr3_nt: TGTGCCAGCAGTTTAACGACAGGGTACAATGAGCAGTTCTTC

j_call: TRBJ1-5
v_call: TRBV25-1
clone_size: .
d_call: .
cdr3_aa: CASSERGPVPQPQHF
cdr3_nt: TGTGCCAGCAGTGAGCGGGGGCCCGTCCCCCAGCCCCAGCATTTT

j_call: TRBJ2-1
v_call: TRBV7-3
clone_size: .
d_call: .
cdr3_aa: CASSFSQYNEQFF
cdr3_nt: TGTGCCAGCAGCTTTTCGCAATACAATGAGCAGTTCTTC

j_call: TRBJ2-7
v_call: TRBV13
clone_size: .
d_call: TRBD1
cdr3_aa: CASSSAGTGPDEQYF
cdr3_nt: TGTGCCAGCAGCTCAGCCGGGACAGGCCCAGACGAGCAGTACTTC

j_call: TRBJ2-4
v_call: TRBV7-9
clone_size: .
d_call: TRBD2
cdr3_aa: CASSLTSGGDKNIQYF
cdr3_nt: TGTGCCAGCAGCTTAACATCCGGGGGGGACAAAAACATTCAGTACTTC

j_call: TRBJ1-1
v_call: TRBV19
clone_size: .
d_call: TRBD1
cdr3_aa: CASSTASTGRTEAFF
cdr3_nt: TGTGCCAGTAGCACCGCCTCGACAGGGAGGACTGAAGCTTTCTTT

j_call: TRBJ2-7
v_call: TRBV10-2
clone_size: .
d_call: .
cdr3_aa: CASSETGQTSYEQYF
cdr3_nt: TGCGCCAGCAGTGAGACGGGACAAACCTCCTACGAGCAGTACTTC

j_call: TRBJ2-1
v_call: TRBV9
clone_size: few
d_call: TRBD2
cdr3_aa: CASSALTSVDDNEQFF
cdr3_nt: TGTGCCAGCAGCGCCCTAACTAGCGTTGACGACAATGAGCAGTTCTTC

j_call: TRBJ2-2
v_call: TRBV5-4
clone_size: .
d_call: .
cdr3_aa: CASSLEGMGTGELFF
cdr3_nt: TGTGCCAGCAGCTTAGAAGGGATGGGCACCGGGGAGCTGTTTTTT

j_call: TRBJ2-5
v_call: TRBV21-1
clone_size: .
d_call: .
cdr3_aa: CASSKAPQGEETQYF
cdr3_nt: TGTGCCAGCAGCAAAGCGCCACAGGGTGAAGAGACCCAGTACTTC

j_call: TRBJ2-5
v_call: TRBV13
clone_size: .
d_call: .
cdr3_aa: CASSLGSAGTQYF
cdr3_nt: TGTGCCAGCAGCCTGGGGTCAGCGGGGACCCAGTACTTC